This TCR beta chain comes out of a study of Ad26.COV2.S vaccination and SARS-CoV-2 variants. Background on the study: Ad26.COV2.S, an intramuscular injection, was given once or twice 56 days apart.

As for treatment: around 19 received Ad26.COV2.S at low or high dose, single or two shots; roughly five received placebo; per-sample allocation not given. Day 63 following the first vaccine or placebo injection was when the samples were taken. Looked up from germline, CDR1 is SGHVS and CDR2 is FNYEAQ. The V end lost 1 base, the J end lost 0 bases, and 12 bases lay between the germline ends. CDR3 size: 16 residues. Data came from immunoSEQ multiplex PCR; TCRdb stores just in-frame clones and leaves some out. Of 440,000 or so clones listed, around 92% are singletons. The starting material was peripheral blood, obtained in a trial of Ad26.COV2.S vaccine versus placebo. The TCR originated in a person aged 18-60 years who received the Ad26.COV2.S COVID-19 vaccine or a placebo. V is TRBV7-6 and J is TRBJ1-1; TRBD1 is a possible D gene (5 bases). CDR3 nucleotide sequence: TGTGCCAGCAGCTTAGTCGCAGGGTTCTTGAACACTGAAGCTTTCTTT. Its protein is CASSLVAGFLNTEAFF.